This T cell receptor beta chain was identified during a study of cytomegalovirus exposure and HLA in healthy donors. Study-wide context: The use of the same platform for the roughly 130 validation repertoires and the roughly 700 first-cohort repertoires was reported by a later analysis.

As to this clone: Its antigen is still unknown.

Only in-frame clones appear in the TCRdb table, and some are missing; sequencing was by immunoSEQ multiplex PCR. The table records fewer than 55,000 clones, 85% to 95% of them present only once. Germline V CDR1 and CDR2: SGHRS, YFSETQ. With V trimmed by 3 bases and J by 8 bases, 7 bases remained unmatched. CDR3 length: 16 residues. Study results and limitations: As confirmed in vitro, a few CMV-associated chains were specific for CMV antigens. Published work reported that the classifier diagnosed cytomegalovirus status with high specificity and sensitivity.

This rearrangement joins TRBV5-1 to TRBJ2-1; 14 nucleotides line up with TRBD2. The sequenced sample consisted of PBMCs. This TCR came from a man between 18 and 35 years old in good health and CMV-seronegative. The CDR3 DNA reads TGCGCCAGCAGCTATCCGGGACTAGCGGGAGTTGATGAGCAGTTCTTC. As protein: CASSYPGLAGVDEQFF. Filled out from reference TRBV5-1 and TRBJ2-1, the complete variable domain reads KAGVTQTPRYLIKTRGQQVTLSCSPISGHRSVSWYQQTPGQGLQFLFEYFSETQRNKGNFPGRFSGRQFSNSRSEMNVSTLELGDSALYLCASSYPGLAGVDEQFFGPGTRLTVL.